This T cell receptor (beta chain) derives from a study of blood T cell repertoires in COVID-19. In the study overall: From the United States, Italy and Spain came samples of acute and convalescent COVID-19. Sources were T cells, B-cell-depleted T cells, or PBMCs; the material itself was cDNA or gDNA.

As originally analysed: Reference gene primers were amplified, and this amplification served to estimate nucleated cell counts. This table comes from immunoSEQ multiplex PCR, and its TCRdb copy is limited to in-frame clones, with some not included. The V and J calls and clone size are taken from that table; D and trimming were inferred from the DNA. The sample comprises some 190,000 clones, about four fifths of which are singletons, and about 7.8% rests with the top ten. Germline loops: CDR1 MNHEY, CDR2 SVGAGI. V shed 7 bases, J shed 10 bases, and the junction held 13 bases outside the gene matches. The CDR3 runs to 15 residues. The Seattle site enrolled patients during active infection and followed them longitudinally.

The chain employs TRBV6-5 and TRBJ2-1; 10 positions match TRBD2. The specimen was peripheral blood. The TCR originated in a woman older than 75 with COVID-19, enrolled during active disease. CDR3 sequence reads: CASIPRAGGPGEQFF. In DNA, the CDR3 is TGTGCCAGCATACCTAGAGCGGGGGGGCCCGGGGAGCAGTTCTTC.